Listed below are T cell receptor beta chains from one sample, sequenced in a study of molecular identifiers for immune sequencing clone quantification. MiXCR was run by TCRdb on the PCR reads, yielding one entry per CDR3 protein. The sample yields 68,000 or so distinct CDR3 sequences, 15% to 20% seen once. Sequenced sample: naive CD8+ T cells from blood, with Jurkat cell RNA spiked in. These receptors came from a human donor in good health. Some libraries in this study had Jurkat cell RNA spiked in. CDR3s include the opening cysteine and the closing phenylalanine or tryptophan. The order of the fields is clone size, J gene, V gene, D gene, CDR3 DNA, CDR3 protein. D genes are given only for firm matches. The size field is filled for only some rows; it gives once, few, many or a size class.

few TRBJ1-1 TRBV4-3 TRBD1 TGCGCCAGCAGCCAATGGGACAGGGGGTACGCTGAAGCTTTCTTT CASSQWDRGYAEAFF
many TRBJ2-1 TRBV11-2 . TGTGCCAGCAGCTCCCGAGGGGTGGGGCGGCAAGGGGGTGAGCAGTTCTTC CASSSRGVGRQGGEQFF
many TRBJ2-5 TRBV27 TRBD2 TGTGCCAGCAGTCCCGGGACTAGCGGATACCAAGAGACCCAGTACTTC CASSPGTSGYQETQYF
many TRBJ2-5 TRBV7-9 . TGTGCCAGCAGTTTTACCGGGCCACTCGAGACCCAGTACTTC CASSFTGPLETQYF
many TRBJ1-1 TRBV20-1 . TGCAGTGCCCAGGCGGCTATGAACACTGAAGCTTTCTTT CSAQAAMNTEAFF
. TRBJ1-1 TRBV12-3/TRBV12-4 . TGTGCCAGCAGTGGGGGACTGCTTCTGTCGCCTACTTTCTTT CASSGGLLLSPTFF
. TRBJ2-7 TRBV27 TRBD2 TGTGCCAGCAGTTTAGGGACTAGCGGGATCCACGAGCAGTACTTC CASSLGTSGIHEQYF
few TRBJ2-5 TRBV4-1 TRBD2 TGCGCCAGCAGCCAAGGTCCGGGACTAGCGGGACAAGAGACCCAGTACTTC CASSQGPGLAGQETQYF
. TRBJ2-1 TRBV13 . TGTGCCAGCAGCTTAGGGTTGCACAATGAGCAGTTCTTC CASSLGLHNEQFF
many TRBJ1-1 TRBV13 TRBD1 TGTGCCAGCAGCTCGGACAGGGGGAGGTACACTGAAGCTTTCTTT CASSSDRGRYTEAFF
few TRBJ2-3 TRBV9 . TGTGCCAGCAGCTTGTACACAGATACGCAGTATTTT CASSLYTDTQYF
. TRBJ2-1 TRBV15 . TGTGCCACCAGCAGAGAACCGGACAGCTATAGCACCTACAATGAGCAGTTCTTC CATSREPDSYSTYNEQFF
many TRBJ2-7 TRBV5-1 . TGCGCCAGCAGCTTGGGTAACTTCCTAGGGGAGCAGTACTTC CASSLGNFLGEQYF
few TRBJ1-2 TRBV13 TRBD1 TGTGCCAGCAGCTCCCTCAGGGGGACTAACTATGGCTACACCTTC CASSSLRGTNYGYTF
. TRBJ2-4 TRBV29-1 . TGCAGCGCTGAAGACGATACAAATCGGGGGTGGTTGAGTTTGTCCTTC CSAEDDTNRGWLSLSF
many TRBJ1-5 TRBV6-2/TRBV6-3 . TGTGCCAGCAGTTGGGGGTGGGAGGGATCCCTTCATCAGCCCCAGCATTTT CASSWGWEGSLHQPQHF
many TRBJ1-1 TRBV29-1 . TGCAGCGTTTATGGGGGTCTTAACACTGAAGCTTTCTTT CSVYGGLNTEAFF
. TRBJ2-6 TRBV6-1 . TGTGTCAGCAGGGGAGGCCAGTCTGGTTACCTCTGGCGGGCCAACGTCCTGACTTTC CVSRGGQSGYLWRANVLTF
many TRBJ1-5 TRBV18 . TGTGCCAGCTCACCGGTCGGTAGCAATAGCAATCAGCCCCAGCATTTT CASSPVGSNSNQPQHF
. TRBJ2-3 TRBV7-9 TRBD1 TGTGCCAGCGGCCCCCCCGAGGACAGGGGGCTAGCAGATACGCAGTATTTT CASGPPEDRGLADTQYF
many TRBJ2-1 TRBV9 . TGTGCCAGCAGCGGCCGGGAGTCCAATGAGCAGTTCTTC CASSGRESNEQFF
. TRBJ1-1 TRBV6-1 . TGTGCCAGCAGTGAAGCGCTATGGGGGGCGCTGAACACTGAAGCTTTCTTT CASSEALWGALNTEAFF
many TRBJ1-2 TRBV5-1 . TGCGCCAGCCACGACTGGGAAGAGGTTCCTAATGGCTACACCTTC CASHDWEEVPNGYTF
many TRBJ1-1 TRBV12-3/TRBV12-4 . TGTGCCAGCAGTTGGGACGGGGGGGGAACTGAAGCTTTCTTT CASSWDGGGTEAFF
. TRBJ1-2 TRBV20-1 TRBD1 TGCAGTGCCGAGGAGGGACAGCAAGGACCCTATGGCTACACCTTC CSAEEGQQGPYGYTF
many TRBJ1-1 TRBV3-1 TRBD1 TGTGCCAGCAGCCACCTCCAGGGGGTCCACGGTGAAGCTTTCTTT CASSHLQGVHGEAFF
many TRBJ2-2 TRBV19 . TGTGCCAGTAGATGGAGCACCGGGGAGCTGTTTTTT CASRWSTGELFF
many TRBJ2-2 TRBV6-2/TRBV6-3 . TGTGCCAGCAGTTACTCGAAAGAAAGGACTTTCACCGGGGAGCTGTTTTTT CASSYSKERTFTGELFF
many TRBJ2-7 TRBV27 . TGTGCCAGCGGCCTGACGGCCTACGAGCAGTACTTC CASGLTAYEQYF
many TRBJ2-2 TRBV29-1 TRBD1 TGCAGCGTTCTACAGGGGGCGCGTCCCGGGGAGCTGTTTTTT CSVLQGARPGELFF
many TRBJ2-1 TRBV29-1 . TGCAGCGTTGAAGATTTAGCCAATGAGCAGTTCTTC CSVEDLANEQFF
. TRBJ2-1 TRBV29-1 . TGCAGCGTTGAAGTCTACTACAATGGGCAGTTCTTC CSVEVYYNGQFF
. TRBJ2-7 TRBV7-9 . TGTGCCAGCAGCTTAGTACAGGGAGGCTCCTACGAGCAGTACTTC CASSLVQGGSYEQYF
. TRBJ2-1 TRBV3-1 . TGTGCCAGCAGCCAAGGGGGAATGAGGGAGGATGAGCAGTTCTTC CASSQGGMREDEQFF
. TRBJ2-7 TRBV12-3/TRBV12-4 . TGTGCCAGCAGCCCTTACCGCTACGAGCAGTACTTC CASSPYRYEQYF
. TRBJ2-1 TRBV3-1 . TGTGCCAGCAGCCCAAGGTACTCAAAATCCGGGCAGTTCTTC CASSPRYSKSGQFF
many TRBJ1-2 TRBV28 . TGTGCCAGCAGCCCTTTGGAGGGAGTCTATGGCTACACCTTC CASSPLEGVYGYTF
many TRBJ2-4 TRBV30 . TGTGCCTGGAGTGTCGGTTCAGGGGTGGACATTCAGTACTTC CAWSVGSGVDIQYF
few TRBJ1-1 TRBV5-5 TRBD1 TGTGCCAGCAGCTTCAACAGGGGTGAAGCTTTCTTT CASSFNRGEAFF